Listed here are 27 T cell receptor beta chains from one sample, sequenced in a study of T cells in Graves' hyperthyroidism and ophthalmopathy. Regions amplified from RNA transcripts were the TCR beta CDR3 regions. First-round RT-PCR targeting the TCR CDR3 was performed with the HTBI primer set. Each CDR3 protein gets one entry after TCRdb re-called the multiplex PCR reads with MiXCR. The table records more than 600,000 distinct CDR3 sequences, around 15% of them present only once. Sequencing was carried out using blood. The receptors come from a man aged 18 to 30 with Graves' hyperthyroidism.

This clonotype occurred many times. This CDR3 is CAWSVLAAYNEQFF. The CDR3 DNA is TGTGCCTGGAGTGTCCTAGCGGCCTACAATGAGCAGTTCTTC. This sequence joins TRBV30 and TRBJ2-1; 7 bases fit TRBD2. Germline CDR1 and CDR2: GTSNPN and SVGIG (reference sequence). This CDR3 is 14 amino acids long. V shed 0 bases, J shed 2 bases, and the junction held 1 base outside the gene matches.

There are many counts of this clonotype. The J gene is TRBJ1-1, the V gene TRBV12-3 or TRBV12-4; 7 nucleotides align to TRBD1. V lost 5 bases, J lost 0 bases, and 6 bases stayed unmatched. This CDR3 region has 15 residues. The CDR3 DNA sequence: TGTGCCAGCAGTCCACAGGGGACTTTGAACACTGAAGCTTTCTTT. Translating gives CASSPQGTLNTEAFF.

This clonotype was counted a few times. The chain links TRBV20-1 to TRBJ2-3; 9 bases are shared with TRBD2. The V and J ends lost 3 bases and 4 bases, in that order; junction bases with no gene match: 8. CDR1 is DFQATT, CDR2 SNEGSKA, per germline (reference sequence). CDR3 length: 15 residues. DNA of the CDR3: TGCAGTGCTAGGGGTCTTAGCGGGAGCCCAGATACGCAGTATTTT. Its translation: CSARGLSGSPDTQYF.

The rearrangement uses TRBV4-1 and TRBJ1-5; the D is unclear. The germline CDR1 and CDR2 sequences are MGHRA and YSYEKL. This CDR3 is 15 amino acids long. Between the trimmed V and J ends, which lost 5 bases and 9 bases, there was a span of 20 bases. The DNA for the CDR3 is TGCGCCAGCAGCTCTCGTCCGGGTAAGGATCCGCCCCAGCATTTT. Protein sequence: CASSSRPGKDPPQHF.

V usage is TRBV19 and J usage is TRBJ2-1, with D hard to call. Germline loops: CDR1 LNHDA, CDR2 SQIVND (reference sequence). Trimming left V 1 base short and J 9 bases short, with 13 bases between. The CDR3 is made up of 14 amino acids. CDR3 nucleotide sequence: TGTGCCAGTAGTATAGGGGCGGAGATCAGTGAGCAGTTCTTC. Translating gives CASSIGAEISEQFF.

The CDR3 spells CASSISGGTGELFF. The CDR3 DNA is TGTGCCAGTAGTATCTCAGGGGGGACCGGGGAGCTGTTTTTT. The chain employs TRBV19 and TRBJ2-2; tentatively, D is TRBD1 (7 bases). This CDR3 region has 14 residues. Germline lookup yields CDR1 LNHDA and CDR2 SQIVND (reference sequence). Trimming pared 3 bases from V and 5 bases from J, leaving 10 bases between.

This clonotype was observed a single time. The chain is built from TRBV2 and TRBJ2-7; 12 nucleotides match TRBD2. CDR3 length equals 15 residues. Germline CDR1 is SNHLY and CDR2 is FYNNEI. Trimming cost V 5 bases and J 3 bases; bases outside gene matches: 5. CDR3 loop: CASSLTSGRFYEQYF. The CDR3 nucleotides read TGTGCCAGCAGTTTGACTAGCGGGAGATTCTACGAGCAGTACTTC.

This clonotype was seen ten or more times. The chain is built from TRBV20-1 and TRBJ2-3; 8 bases are a match to TRBD2. With 6 bases clipped from V and 4 bases from J, the junction kept 12 bases outside the gene matches. Germline V gene data show CDR1 as DFQATT and CDR2 as SNEGSKA (reference sequence). CDR3 length equals 15 residues. CDR3 sequence (DNA): TGCAGTGCGTCCGGGGTTAGCGGGAACCCAGATACGCAGTATTTT. Translated, it gives CSASGVSGNPDTQYF.

Only one count was recorded for this clonotype. Since a much larger clone is just one base distant, this may be a read error. The gene calls are TRBV30 and TRBJ2-7; D may be TRBD2 (5 bases). Looked up from germline, CDR1 is GTSNPN and CDR2 is SVGIG (reference sequence). There are 14 residues in the CDR3. The CDR3 spells CAWSHGRETYGQYF. CDR3 sequence (DNA): TGTGCCTGGAGTCACGGAAGGGAGACCTACGGGCAGTACTTC.

The sample holds many counts of this clonotype. The chain couples TRBV11-2 to TRBJ1-2, with D possibly TRBD1 on 5 matching bases. The CDR3 runs 13 residues. The V end lost 11 bases, the J end lost 1 base, and 14 bases lay between the germline ends. Germline CDR1 and CDR2: SGHAT and FQNNGV. CDR3 protein: CASDSTDNYGYTF. The CDR3 DNA reads as TGTGCCTCTGATTCGACAGATAACTATGGCTACACCTTC.

This clonotype has a count of ten or more. The chain joins TRBV28 to TRBJ2-7; 7 positions match TRBD2. The CDR3 has 16 residues. Germline V gene lookup returns CDR1 MDHEN and CDR2 SYDVKM. Trimming cost V 3 bases and J 1 base; bases outside gene matches: 9. The CDR3 DNA is TGTGCCAGCAGTTTTCGGGCTAGCGGAGTATCCTACGAGCAGTACTTC. This sequence encodes CASSFRASGVSYEQYF.

The table lists this clonotype with many counts. The chain is built from TRBV27 and TRBJ2-3; TRBD2 matches at 16 bases. CDR1 and CDR2 from the germline V gene are MNHEY and SMNVEV (reference sequence). The junction had 7 bases not matched to a gene; V was cut back by 3 bases and J by 4 bases. The CDR3 spans 18 residues. The CDR3 reads CASSFSGTSGRGADTQYF. DNA for the CDR3: TGTGCCAGCAGTTTCTCCGGGACTAGCGGGAGGGGGGCAGATACGCAGTATTTT.

The chain uses TRBV6-1 and TRBJ2-1, with 9 bases that match TRBD1. Per the germline V gene, CDR1 is MNHNS and CDR2 is SASEGT. V shed 5 bases, J shed 14 bases, and the junction held 7 bases outside the gene matches. The CDR3 totals 12 residues. The CDR3 DNA reads as TGTGCCAGCAGTCAGCTACAGGGGGCAAAGTTCTTC. Its protein is CASSQLQGAKFF.

This clonotype was seen a handful of times. The chain has TRBV28 and TRBJ2-7, with D perhaps TRBD1 (5 bases). Trimming left V 6 bases short and J 0 bases short, with 15 bases between. This CDR3 spans 15 amino acids. The germline CDR1 and CDR2 sequences are MDHEN and SYDVKM. In DNA form, the CDR3 reads TGTGCCAGCAGCATGTACAGGCGACTCTCCTACGAGCAGTACTTC. Protein product: CASSMYRRLSYEQYF.

This clonotype has at least ten counts. J is TRBJ1-1 and V is TRBV6-6; D is ambiguous. The CDR3 totals 11 residues. Trimming removed 2 bases from V and 8 bases from J, with 6 bases in between. CDR1 and CDR2 (germline): MNHNY, SVGAGI (reference sequence). The CDR3 coding sequence is TGTGCCAGCAGTTACGGCAGCGAAGCTTTCTTT. Its protein product is CASSYGSEAFF.

This clonotype has only a few counts. It may be a read error: a sequence one base away is much more abundant. The J gene is TRBJ2-5, the V gene TRBV2; D is unresolved. Germline CDR1 is SNHLY and CDR2 is FYNNEI. The CDR3 runs 11 residues. The CDR3 region has the DNA TGTGCCGGCAGCGACTTGGAGACCCAGTACTTC. Its protein product is CAGSDLETQYF.

This clonotype has at least ten counts. The J gene is TRBJ2-7, the V gene TRBV28; D is uncertain. V gave up 1 base and J gave up 7 bases, with 5 bases separating them. This CDR3 region has 11 residues. From germline, CDR1 is MDHEN and CDR2 SYDVKM. This CDR3 reads CASSLYREQYF. CDR3 bases: TGTGCCAGCAGTTTATACCGGGAGCAGTACTTC.

The sample holds a few counts of this clonotype. The V gene is TRBV20-1, the J gene TRBJ2-7; D unclear. With 3 bases removed from V and 0 bases from J, the gap between germline ends came to 6 bases. Germline assignment: CDR1 DFQATT and CDR2 SNEGSKA (reference sequence). There are 12 residues in the CDR3. CDR3 coding DNA: TGCAGTGCTAGGAAGGTCTCCTACGAGCAGTACTTC. Translating it yields CSARKVSYEQYF.

V is TRBV12-3 or TRBV12-4 and J is TRBJ1-5, with TRBD1 identical over 8 bases. V shed 3 bases and J 1 base; nucleotides not matched to a gene: 11. The CDR3 runs 18 residues. The CDR3 nucleotides are TGTGCCAGCAGTTTTTCCGTAAACAGGGGGGGGAGCAATCAGCCCCAGCATTTT. This encodes CASSFSVNRGGSNQPQHF.

V and J are TRBV7-9 and TRBJ2-7; D not resolved. Germline CDR1 and CDR2: SEHNR and FQNEAQ (reference sequence). Trimming shortened V by 3 bases and J by 7 bases, and 13 bases separated the two germline ends. This CDR3 is 13 amino acids long. In nucleotides, the CDR3 is TGTGCCAGCAGCTTGGTCGTCGGTCCGGAGCAGTACTTC. Encoded protein: CASSLVVGPEQYF.

In its sample, this clonotype was seen a few times. The DNA for the CDR3 is TGTGCCAGCAGTTTACGCGGGAGTAACTACGAGCAGTACTTC. It specifies CASSLRGSNYEQYF. The V and J genes are TRBV28 and TRBJ2-7; 7 bases are a match to TRBD2. CDR3 length equals 14 residues. The V and J ends lost 2 bases and 3 bases, in that order; junction bases with no gene match: 4. The germline V gene has CDR1 MDHEN and CDR2 SYDVKM.

This clonotype was counted only a few times. This rearrangement joins TRBV27 to TRBJ1-2, with D possibly TRBD1 on 6 matching bases. From germline, CDR1 is MNHEY and CDR2 SMNVEV (reference sequence). CDR3 length equals 14 residues. Trimming left V 6 bases short and J 2 bases short, with 13 bases between. The CDR3, as DNA: TGTGCCAGCAGAACTCTCAGGGGAAACTATGGCTACACCTTC. This translates into CASRTLRGNYGYTF.

This clonotype has a count of ten or more. V gene TRBV28 combines with J gene TRBJ1-5, with TRBD1 as a possible D gene (6 bases). V lost 10 bases and J lost 4, with 14 bases in between. The germline gives CDR1 MDHEN, CDR2 SYDVKM. The CDR3 is 13 residues long. This CDR3 is CAIRLGTNQPQHF. The DNA for the CDR3 is TGTGCCATCCGTTTAGGGACAAATCAGCCCCAGCATTTT.

This clonotype was seen a few times. This chain links TRBV12-3 or TRBV12-4 with TRBJ1-3; D might be TRBD1 (6 bases). Trimming cost V 6 bases and J 2 bases, with 20 bases left between them. CDR3 length: 17 amino acids. In nucleotides, the CDR3 is TGTGCCAGCAGGAATTTAGGGGGGGGGGTGGCTGGAAACACCATATATTTT. Translation: CASRNLGGGVAGNTIYF.

This clonotype appeared once. The V and J genes are TRBV28 and TRBJ1-1; D may be TRBD1 (5 bases). CDR3 length equals 14 residues. V lost 5 bases and J lost 1, with 11 bases in between. Germline assignment: CDR1 MDHEN and CDR2 SYDVKM. The CDR3 sequence: CASSIREGNTEAFF. The CDR3 DNA is TGTGCCAGCAGTATCAGGGAGGGGAACACTGAAGCTTTCTTT.

This clonotype was seen repeatedly, ten times or more. The chain is built from TRBV20-1 and TRBJ1-3; D uncertain. The germline V gene has CDR1 DFQATT and CDR2 SNEGSKA (reference sequence). The CDR3 runs 15 residues. With 0 bases removed from V and 1 base from J, the gap between germline ends came to 10 bases. In nucleotides, the CDR3 is TGCAGTGCTAGAGATCGGATGGGGTCTGGAAACACCATATATTTT. It encodes CSARDRMGSGNTIYF.

This clonotype was seen a few times. The chain uses TRBV19 and TRBJ2-7; TRBD1 agrees at 12 bases. There are 15 residues in the CDR3. The J segment lost 6 bases and the V segment lost 9 bases, leaving 12 bases of the junction unmatched. The germline CDR1 and CDR2 sequences are LNHDA and SQIVND (reference sequence). The CDR3 here is CASKTGTGGSSEQYF. Here the CDR3 DNA reads TGTGCCAGCAAAACCGGGACAGGGGGCTCGAGCGAGCAGTACTTC.